This T cell receptor beta chain comes out of a study of T cell repertoires in cytomegalovirus infection. Study details: CMV infection together with matching HLA type was indicated by public TCR beta signatures.

Comment on this clonotype: The antigen is not known.

This CDR3 is built from 16 residues. The V gene lost 0 bases and the J gene lost 0 bases, with 9 bases spanning the gap. Germline CDR1 MNHNS, CDR2 SASEGT. Via MiXCR, TCRdb re-called the reads, giving one row per CDR3 protein. Seen here are almost 550,000 distinct CDR3 sequences, 15% to 20% observed once, and the top ten hold 20% to 30%. Findings and caveats of the study: HLA-C-restricted CMV-specific TCR beta clonotypes prevailed in the ex vivo response. The cumulative frequency of public TCR beta families distinguished individuals who carried CMV together with the relevant HLA.

The receptor comes from a human donor in good health (CMV status not recorded). Some clones in this sample may be carry-over from other donors' samples. J is TRBJ1-3 and V is TRBV6-1; D unresolved. What was sequenced was CD8+ T cells from PBMCs. The CDR3, as DNA: TGTGCCAGCAGTGAAGCAGGTCTTCGCTCTGGAAACACCATATATTTT. Its translation: CASSEAGLRSGNTIYF.